A single sample is the source of the 29 T cell receptor beta chains below, sequenced in a study of blood T cell repertoires in COVID-19. Using immunoSEQ multiplex PCR, the repertoire was profiled, and TCRdb retains in-frame clones only, with some absent. Of 150,000 to 160,000 clones detected, approximately 80% appear once; the ten largest clones hold 9% to 13%. Material for sequencing was peripheral blood. The receptors here all came from a woman aged 60-75 years with COVID-19, enrolled during active disease.

The chain is built from TRBV12-5 and TRBJ1-1; 9 nucleotides match TRBD1. The CDR3 runs 17 residues. The V segment lost 5 bases and the J segment 1 base; nucleotides outside the gene matches: 11. CDR1 is LGHNT and CDR2 is FRNRAP in the germline V gene. The CDR3 loop reads CASGPGTGSGGNTEAFF. The CDR3 bases are TGTGCTAGTGGTCCCGGGACAGGGTCGGGCGGGAACACTGAAGCTTTCTTT.

The rearrangement links TRBV7-9 to TRBJ2-1; D not resolved. The germline gives CDR1 SEHNR, CDR2 FQNEAQ (reference sequence). Trimming stripped 5 bases from V and 10 bases from J, with 9 bases between. The CDR3 is 11 amino acids. CDR3 residues: CASSDIREQFF. The DNA of the CDR3 is TGTGCCAGCAGCGACATCCGGGAGCAGTTCTTC.

The chain carries TRBV30 and TRBJ2-6, with D unresolved. V gave up 3 bases and J gave up 0 bases, with 9 bases separating them. Germline CDR1 reads GTSNPN; CDR2 reads SVGIG (reference sequence). There are 15 residues in the CDR3. CDR3 sequence (DNA): TGTGCCTGGAGCGCCGACTTCTCTGGGGCCAACGTCCTGACTTTC. The encoded protein is CAWSADFSGANVLTF. Complete variable domain (other parts from reference TRBV30 and TRBJ2-6): SQTIHQWPATLVQPVGSPLSLECTVEGTSNPNLYWYRQAAGRGLQLLFYSVGIGQISSEVPQNLSASRPQDRQFILSSKKLLLSDSGFYLCAWSADFSGANVLTFGAGSRLTVL.

The genes are TRBV7-3 and TRBJ2-3; 8 bases align to TRBD2. The germline CDR1 and CDR2 sequences are SGHTA and FQGTGA. Unmatched junction bases numbered 5, after V lost 4 bases and J lost 2 bases. This CDR3 contains 15 residues. CDR3 sequence reads: CASSSSGRPTDTQYF. The CDR3 nucleotides read TGTGCCAGCAGCTCTAGCGGGCGCCCCACAGATACGCAGTATTTT.

V and J are TRBV5-1 and TRBJ1-1; TRBD1 aligns across 8 bases. The germline gives CDR1 SGHRS, CDR2 YFSETQ. The ends lost 2 bases at V and 5 bases at J; junction bases unmatched: 5. This CDR3 is 14 amino acids long. The CDR3 loop reads CASSLGQGRTEAFF. The CDR3 region has the DNA TGCGCCAGCAGCTTAGGACAGGGTAGAACTGAAGCTTTCTTT.

V is TRBV7-9 and J is TRBJ2-3; 8 bases align to TRBD2. With 7 bases clipped from V and 7 bases from J, the junction kept 7 bases outside the gene matches. The germline V gene has CDR1 SEHNR and CDR2 FQNEAQ (reference sequence). This CDR3 is built from 13 residues. The CDR3 DNA follows: TGTGCCAGCACCCCCCGGGAGGGGAATACGCAGTATTTT. This codes for CASTPREGNTQYF. The entire variable domain, with the rest obtained from reference TRBV7-9 and TRBJ2-3, is as follows: DTGVSQNPRHKITKRGQNVTFRCDPISEHNRLYWYRQTLGQGPEFLTYFQNEAQLEKSRLLSDRFSAERPKGSFSTLEIQRTEQGDSAMYLCASTPREGNTQYFGPGTRLTVL.

This clone was seen a handful of times. J is TRBJ1-2 and V is TRBV25-1; possible D gene TRBD1, 5 bases. Germline CDR1 reads MGHDK; CDR2 reads SYGVNS. This CDR3 spans 14 amino acids. The ends were cut back, 4 bases at V and 6 bases at J, with 15 bases in the middle. CDR3 nucleotide sequence: TGTGCCAGCAGTGGAGGGACTTACGGCAATGGCTACACCTTC. Translating gives CASSGGTYGNGYTF.

This chain joins TRBV19 and TRBJ1-3; possibly TRBD1 for D (6 bases). This CDR3 has 13 residues. V was clipped by 5 bases and J by 2 bases, with 7 bases between them. Germline V gives CDR1 LNHDA, CDR2 SQIVND (reference sequence). The chain's CDR3 is CASSRTAGNTIYF. DNA for the CDR3: TGTGCCAGTAGTCGGACAGCTGGAAACACCATATATTTT.

The chain links TRBV6-5 to TRBJ2-5, with 7 bases matching TRBD2. The CDR3 covers 14 residues. The germline V gene encodes CDR1 MNHEY and CDR2 SVGAGI. V dropped 5 bases and J dropped 5; count of bases not matched to a gene: 8. CDR3 protein: CASSTGLGRETQYF. The CDR3, as DNA: TGTGCCAGCAGTACCGGACTAGGTCGCGAGACCCAGTACTTC.

The V and J genes are TRBV19 and TRBJ2-1; 10 bases are shared with TRBD2. CDR3 size: 14 residues. Trimming removed 6 bases from V and 7 bases from J; junction bases left unmatched: 6. Per the germline V gene, CDR1 is LNHDA and CDR2 is SQIVND (reference sequence). CDR3 in amino acids: CASREREGWNEQFF. The CDR3 bases are TGTGCCAGTAGGGAGCGGGAGGGATGGAATGAGCAGTTCTTC.

This clone was counted between two and nine times. The V gene is TRBV5-8, the J gene TRBJ1-6, with a weak D call TRBD1 (5 bases). Germline CDR1 reads SGHTS; CDR2 reads YDEGEE. Trimming shortened V by 1 base and J by 0 bases, and 8 bases separated the two germline ends. The CDR3 is 16 amino acids. CDR3 in amino acids: CASSLRGSSYNSPLHF. Here the CDR3 DNA reads TGTGCCAGCAGCTTGCGGGGGAGCTCCTATAATTCACCCCTCCACTTT.

The chain is built from TRBV14 and TRBJ1-3, with 7 bases matching TRBD1. Trimming at V came to 6 bases and at J to 7 bases, leaving 12 bases not matched to a gene. CDR1 SGHDN and CDR2 FVKESK come from the germline V gene. This CDR3 spans 15 amino acids. CDR3 in amino acids: CASSGYDRAFNTIYF. In DNA form, the CDR3 reads TGTGCCAGCAGTGGATATGACAGGGCGTTTAACACCATATATTTT.

In its sample, this clone was seen a few times. This chain uses TRBV7-3 with TRBJ2-3; 14 bases agree with TRBD2. The germline V gene encodes CDR1 SGHTA and CDR2 FQGTGA. CDR3 length: 18 residues. The V segment lost 0 bases and the J segment 5 bases; nucleotides outside the gene matches: 7. CDR3 bases: TGTGCCAGCAGCTTAACGTTCGGGACTAGCGGGAGAATAGATACGCAGTATTTT. It encodes CASSLTFGTSGRIDTQYF.

The chain combines TRBV3-1 (or the pseudogene TRBV3-2) with TRBJ2-1; 7 bases fit TRBD1. Germline CDR1 LGHDT, CDR2 YNNKEL (reference sequence). The V gene end was trimmed by 0 bases and the J gene end by 2 bases; junction bases not matched to a gene: 13. The CDR3 is 19 amino acids. CDR3 nucleotides: TGTGCCAGCAGCCAAGATCGTAGGGGGCCGGACAACACCTACAATGAGCAGTTCTTC. Amino acids: CASSQDRRGPDNTYNEQFF.

This clone turned up a few times. The gene calls are TRBV27 and TRBJ2-2; TRBD2 is a possible D gene (6 bases). Germline CDR1 is MNHEY and CDR2 is SMNVEV (reference sequence). V lost 5 bases and J lost 1, with 17 bases in between. The CDR3 totals 17 residues. The CDR3 DNA sequence: TGTGCCAGCAGTCGGGTAACCGGGACTGGGAACACCGGGGAGCTGTTTTTT. Protein: CASSRVTGTGNTGELFF.

This clone has only a few counts. The chain is built from TRBV20-1 and TRBJ1-5, with D perhaps matching TRBD1 (5 bases). This CDR3 has 14 amino acids. Trimming left V 3 bases short and J 4 bases short, with 13 bases between. Germline CDR1 is DFQATT and CDR2 is SNEGSKA (reference sequence). The CDR3 sequence: CSASSGLLNQPQHF. The CDR3 nucleotides read TGCAGTGCTAGTTCAGGGCTCCTTAATCAGCCCCAGCATTTT.

This chain links TRBV10-3 with TRBJ2-5, with a tentative D call TRBD2 (5 bases). From germline, CDR1 is ENHRY and CDR2 SYGVKD. Trimming took off 0 bases at V and 1 base at J, with 6 bases between the two ends. This CDR3 comprises 14 residues. The CDR3 sequence: CAISESAGQETQYF. The CDR3, as DNA: TGTGCCATCAGTGAGTCGGCGGGCCAAGAGACCCAGTACTTC.

V usage is TRBV9 and J usage is TRBJ1-1; 10 bases match TRBD1. The CDR3 loop spans 14 amino acids. Germline V gene sequence: CDR1 SGDLS, CDR2 YYNGEE. V gave up 3 bases and J gave up 11 bases; unmatched junction bases: 10. CDR3 amino acids: CASSAAGQGKLAFF. The CDR3 DNA reads TGTGCCAGCAGCGCAGCGGGACAGGGGAAATTGGCTTTCTTT.

V gene TRBV24-1 combines with J gene TRBJ2-3, with TRBD2 as a possible D gene (5 bases). Germline values: CDR1 KGHDR, CDR2 SFDVKD. The CDR3 loop spans 15 amino acids. The V end lost 5 bases, the J end lost 6 bases, and 17 bases lay between the germline ends. For the CDR3, the DNA is TGTGCCACCAGTGTAGGACTGGGGTGGGAGGATACGCAGTATTTT. Translation gives CATSVGLGWEDTQYF.

The rearrangement links TRBV5-1 to TRBJ2-1; tentative D call: TRBD1 (6 bases). The CDR3 is 14 residues long. The V end lost 5 bases, the J end lost 3 bases, and 12 bases lay between the germline ends. Germline V lookup: CDR1 SGHRS, CDR2 YFSETQ. CDR3 residues: CASSLMDSYNEQFF. CDR3 DNA sequence: TGCGCCAGCAGTTTAATGGACAGCTACAATGAGCAGTTCTTC. Using reference TRBV5-1 and TRBJ2-1 for the parts outside the CDR3, the full variable domain is KAGVTQTPRYLIKTRGQQVTLSCSPISGHRSVSWYQQTPGQGLQFLFEYFSETQRNKGNFPGRFSGRQFSNSRSEMNVSTLELGDSALYLCASSLMDSYNEQFFGPGTRLTVL.

The DNA for the CDR3 is TGTGCCATCAGTGAGAGAAAGGGAGGGGACAATGAGCAGTTCTTC. It codes for CAISERKGGDNEQFF. The chain has TRBV10-3 and TRBJ2-1; 7 positions agree with TRBD2. The CDR3 extends over 15 amino acids. Germline assignment: CDR1 ENHRY and CDR2 SYGVKD. The junction had 6 bases not matched to a gene; V was cut back by 2 bases and J by 5 bases.

This chain uses TRBV10-3 with TRBJ1-3, with D unresolved. CDR1 is ENHRY, CDR2 SYGVKD, per germline. The CDR3 contains 15 residues. The ends were cut back, 2 bases at V and 0 bases at J, with 8 bases in the middle. The CDR3 DNA reads TGTGCCATCAGTGAGGGCATAATCTCTGGAAACACCATATATTTT. The encoded protein is CAISEGIISGNTIYF.

The chain combines TRBV19 with TRBJ2-4, with TRBD2 identical over 12 bases. V shed 5 bases and J 3 bases; nucleotides not matched to a gene: 5. CDR1 is LNHDA, CDR2 SQIVND, per germline (reference sequence). This CDR3 comprises 16 residues. This CDR3 reads CASSLGLAGIKNIQYF. The CDR3, as DNA: TGTGCCAGTAGTCTCGGACTAGCGGGGATCAAAAACATTCAGTACTTC.

The rearrangement links TRBV27 to TRBJ1-3; 9 bases fit TRBD1. Germline trimming cut 6 bases from V and 4 bases from J; bases unmatched to any gene: 1. This CDR3 contains 13 residues. Looked up from germline, CDR1 is MNHEY and CDR2 is SMNVEV (reference sequence). CDR3 amino acids: CASRGTGGNTIYF. In DNA form, the CDR3 reads TGTGCCAGCAGGGGGACAGGGGGAAACACCATATATTTT.

This clone was seen more than once but under ten times. The chain is built from TRBV7-2 and TRBJ1-6, with 12 bases fitting TRBD1. In germline, CDR1 is SGHTA, CDR2 FQGNSA. This CDR3 has 20 amino acids. V lost 0 bases and J lost 1; bases outside the gene matches: 7. The CDR3 region is CASSLAGGTGGLSYNSPLHF. CDR3 nucleotide sequence: TGTGCCAGCAGCTTAGCGGGCGGGACAGGGGGCTTATCCTATAATTCACCCCTCCACTTT. The full variable domain, with the rest looked up from reference TRBV7-2 and TRBJ1-6, is GAGVSQSPSNKVTEKGKDVELRCDPISGHTALYWYRQSLGQGLEFLIYFQGNSAPDKSGLPSDRFSAERTGGSVSTLTIQRTQQEDSAVYLCASSLAGGTGGLSYNSPLHFGNGTRLTVT.

The chain links TRBV5-1 to TRBJ1-2; the match to TRBD1 covers 8 bases. The CDR3 length is 13 residues. Trimming at V came to 4 bases and at J to 5 bases, leaving 4 bases not matched to a gene. The V gene's germline CDR1 is SGHRS and CDR2 YFSETQ. The CDR3 region has the DNA TGCGCCAGCAGCACACGGGACAGGTATGGCTACACCTTC. Its translation: CASSTRDRYGYTF.

This clone was seen only once. The chain carries TRBV4-1 and TRBJ2-3, with 9 bases identical to TRBD2. Germline CDR1 MGHRA, CDR2 YSYEKL. CDR3 length: 16 amino acids. Trimming removed 0 bases from V and 2 bases from J; junction bases left unmatched: 3. The CDR3 spells CASSQDSGGSTDTQYF. The CDR3 bases are TGCGCCAGCAGCCAAGATAGCGGGGGCTCCACAGATACGCAGTATTTT.

The rearrangement uses TRBV4-1 and TRBJ1-1, with D possibly matching TRBD1 (6 bases). The V gene lost 7 bases and the J gene lost 4 bases, with 22 bases spanning the gap. The CDR3 is 16 amino acids. CDR1 is MGHRA and CDR2 is YSYEKL in the germline V gene. CDR3 nucleotides: TGCGCCAGCACCTTCTCGCCCGGGGGGGCTGGCACTGAAGCTTTCTTT. Protein sequence: CASTFSPGGAGTEAFF.

The chain uses TRBV7-6 and TRBJ2-2; D not resolved. The V end lost 4 bases, the J end lost 0 bases, and 6 bases lay between the germline ends. The CDR3 has 14 residues. From germline, CDR1 is SGHVS and CDR2 FNYEAQ. CDR3 coding DNA: TGTGCCAGCAGCTCCTCAGCGAACACCGGGGAGCTGTTTTTT. It codes for CASSSSANTGELFF.